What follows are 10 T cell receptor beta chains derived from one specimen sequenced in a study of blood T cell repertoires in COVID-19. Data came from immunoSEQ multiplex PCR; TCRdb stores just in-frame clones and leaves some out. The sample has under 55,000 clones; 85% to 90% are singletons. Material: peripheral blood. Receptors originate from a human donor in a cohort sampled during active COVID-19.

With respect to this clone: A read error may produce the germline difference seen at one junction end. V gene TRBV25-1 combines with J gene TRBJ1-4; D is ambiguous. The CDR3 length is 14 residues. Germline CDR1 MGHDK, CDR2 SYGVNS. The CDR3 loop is CASSEPTTNEKLFF. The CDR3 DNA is TGTGCCAGCAGTGAACCAACAACGAATGAAAAACTGTTTTTT.

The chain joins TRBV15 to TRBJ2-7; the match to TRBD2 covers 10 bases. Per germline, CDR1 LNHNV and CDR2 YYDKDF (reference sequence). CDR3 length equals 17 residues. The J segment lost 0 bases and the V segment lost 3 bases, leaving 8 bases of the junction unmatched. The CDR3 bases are TGTGCCACCAGCAGGGAAGCGGGGGGGATGAACTCCTACGAGCAGTACTTC. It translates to CATSREAGGMNSYEQYF.

Written as DNA, the CDR3 is TGTGCCACCAGCAGAAGGACAGGGGGCAATGAGCAGTTCTTC. Its protein is CATSRRTGGNEQFF. This chain joins TRBV15 and TRBJ2-1; 10 bases are a match to TRBD1. CDR1 is LNHNV, CDR2 YYDKDF, per germline (reference sequence). This CDR3 is 14 amino acids long. The J segment lost 6 bases and the V segment lost 2 bases, leaving 1 base of the junction unmatched.

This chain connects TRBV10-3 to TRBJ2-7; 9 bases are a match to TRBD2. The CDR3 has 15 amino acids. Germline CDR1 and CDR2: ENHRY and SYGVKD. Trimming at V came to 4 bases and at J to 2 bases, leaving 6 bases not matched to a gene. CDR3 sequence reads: CAISGPGTSTYEQYF. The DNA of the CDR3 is TGTGCCATCAGTGGGCCGGGGACTAGCACCTACGAGCAGTACTTC.

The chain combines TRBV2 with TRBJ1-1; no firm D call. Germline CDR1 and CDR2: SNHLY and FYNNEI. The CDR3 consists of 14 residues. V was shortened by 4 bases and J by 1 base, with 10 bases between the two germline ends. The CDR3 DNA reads TGTGCCAGCAGTGCCACCCGGGGGAACACTGAAGCTTTCTTT. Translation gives CASSATRGNTEAFF.

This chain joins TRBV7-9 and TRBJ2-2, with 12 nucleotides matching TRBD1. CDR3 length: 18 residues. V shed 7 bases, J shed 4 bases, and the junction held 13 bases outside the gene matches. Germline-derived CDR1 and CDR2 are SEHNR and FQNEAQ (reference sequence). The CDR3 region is CASKPPGQGAVGTGELFF. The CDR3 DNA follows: TGTGCCAGCAAGCCTCCGGGACAGGGGGCCGTTGGCACCGGGGAGCTGTTTTTT.

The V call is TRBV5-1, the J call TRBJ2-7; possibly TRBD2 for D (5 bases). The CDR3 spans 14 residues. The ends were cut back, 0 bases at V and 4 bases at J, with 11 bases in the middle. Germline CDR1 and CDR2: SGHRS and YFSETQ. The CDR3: CASSLVGVAYEQYF. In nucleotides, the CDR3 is TGCGCCAGCAGCTTGGTGGGAGTAGCTTACGAGCAGTACTTC.

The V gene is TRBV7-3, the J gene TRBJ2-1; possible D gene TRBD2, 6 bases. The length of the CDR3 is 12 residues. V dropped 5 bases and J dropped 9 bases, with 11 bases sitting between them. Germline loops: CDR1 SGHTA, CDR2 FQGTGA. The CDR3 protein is CASSNGGGEQFF. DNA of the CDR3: TGTGCCAGCAGCAACGGGGGAGGTGAGCAGTTCTTC.

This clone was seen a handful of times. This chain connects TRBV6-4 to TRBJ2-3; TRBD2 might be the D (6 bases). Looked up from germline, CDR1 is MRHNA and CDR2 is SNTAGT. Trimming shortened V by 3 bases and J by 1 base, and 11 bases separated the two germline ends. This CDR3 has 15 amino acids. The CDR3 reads CASSESPGGTDTQYF. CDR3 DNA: TGTGCCAGCAGTGAGTCCCCGGGGGGCACAGATACGCAGTATTTT.

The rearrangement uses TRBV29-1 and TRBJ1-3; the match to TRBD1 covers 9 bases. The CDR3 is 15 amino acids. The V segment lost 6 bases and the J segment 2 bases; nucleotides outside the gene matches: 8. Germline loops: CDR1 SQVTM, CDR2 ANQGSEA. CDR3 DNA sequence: TGCAGCGTAGCACTACAGGGGGCGACTGGAAACACCATATATTTT. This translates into CSVALQGATGNTIYF.